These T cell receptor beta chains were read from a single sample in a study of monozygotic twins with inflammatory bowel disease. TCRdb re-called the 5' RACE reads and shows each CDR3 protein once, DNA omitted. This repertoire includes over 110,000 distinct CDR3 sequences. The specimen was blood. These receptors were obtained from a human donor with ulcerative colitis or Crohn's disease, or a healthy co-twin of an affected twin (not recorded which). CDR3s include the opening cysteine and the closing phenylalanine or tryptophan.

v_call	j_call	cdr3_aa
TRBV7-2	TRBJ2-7	CASSFLGGSSYEQYF
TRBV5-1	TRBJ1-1	CASSLDRGTEAFF
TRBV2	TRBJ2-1	CASSEAGVGGSEQFF
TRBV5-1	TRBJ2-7	CASSSGTGMFYEQYF
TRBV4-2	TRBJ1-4	CASSRGGGRTTNEKLFF
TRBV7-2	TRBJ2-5	CASSFSFCGGAQETQYF
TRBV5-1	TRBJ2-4	CASSVTAAAKNIQYF
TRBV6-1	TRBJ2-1	CASSEVAGNEQFF
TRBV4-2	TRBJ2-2	CASSQDQGRSDTGELFF
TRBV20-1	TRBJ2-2	CSAWSQGNTGELFF
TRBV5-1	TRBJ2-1	CASSLVEGSDEQFF
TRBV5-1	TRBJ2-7	CASSLGSAIYEQYF
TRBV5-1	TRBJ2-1	CASSLGQSDQFF
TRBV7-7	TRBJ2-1	CASSFSRGGAYNEQFF
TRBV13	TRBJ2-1	CASSSRLNSGGELYNEQFF
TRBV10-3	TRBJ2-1	CAISTEPSISEQFF
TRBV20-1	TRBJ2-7	CSARDSNYEQYF
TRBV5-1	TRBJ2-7	CASSLDRASEEQYF
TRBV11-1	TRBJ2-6	CASSLNREQAAGANVLTF
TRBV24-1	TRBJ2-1	CATSEAGTSGRNEQFF
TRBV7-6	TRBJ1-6	CASSDRDGNSPLHF
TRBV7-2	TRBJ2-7	CASSRDGSYEQYF
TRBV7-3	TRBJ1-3	CASGTGLSGNTIYF
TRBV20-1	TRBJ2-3	CSARTPGLAETDTQYF
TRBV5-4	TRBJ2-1	CASSSDWHEQFF
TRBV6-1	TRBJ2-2	CASLRGQDGELFF
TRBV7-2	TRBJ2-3	CASSLVGLAGTDTQYF
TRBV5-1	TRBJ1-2	CASSQEDYYGYTF
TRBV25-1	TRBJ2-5	CASSEYSGDRGTQYF
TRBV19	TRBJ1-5	CASSMEGWDSNQPQHF
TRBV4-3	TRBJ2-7	CASSQWTGYSYEQYF
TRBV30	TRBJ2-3	CAWSRVTDTQYF
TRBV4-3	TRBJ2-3	CASSQDQGQGDTQYF
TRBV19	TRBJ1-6	CASQTRRNSPLHF
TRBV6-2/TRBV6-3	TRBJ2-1	CASSYRRGDSYNEQFF
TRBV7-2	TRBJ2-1	CASSLRTSEGNEQFF
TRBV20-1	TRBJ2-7	CSAKTGGGPYEQYF
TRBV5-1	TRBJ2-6	CASSTTSGANVLTF
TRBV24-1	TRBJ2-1	CATSDSRGLAGGRQFF
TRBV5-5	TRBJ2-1	CASSLRLGQGGGNEQFF
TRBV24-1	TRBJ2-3	CATSESGGTTDTQYF
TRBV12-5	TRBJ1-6	CASGYDRGLYNSPLHF
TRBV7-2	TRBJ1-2	CASSLGDSHGYTF
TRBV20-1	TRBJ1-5	CSATTGLYQPQHF
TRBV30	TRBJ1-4	CAWSGQTNEKLFF
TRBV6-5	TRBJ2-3	CASSSRGGATTDTQYF
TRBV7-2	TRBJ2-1	CASSFWGPYNEQFF
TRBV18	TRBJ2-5	CASSPRVIGETQYF
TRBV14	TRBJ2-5	CASSLPETQYF
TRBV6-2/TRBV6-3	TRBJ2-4	CASSYPSPGQFLAKNIQYF
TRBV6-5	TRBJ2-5	CASSSRDRAQETQYF
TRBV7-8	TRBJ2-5	CASKNGFKGGLETQYF
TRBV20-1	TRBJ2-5	CSAITSGGLPETQYF
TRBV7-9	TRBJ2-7	CASSSIRGNEQYF